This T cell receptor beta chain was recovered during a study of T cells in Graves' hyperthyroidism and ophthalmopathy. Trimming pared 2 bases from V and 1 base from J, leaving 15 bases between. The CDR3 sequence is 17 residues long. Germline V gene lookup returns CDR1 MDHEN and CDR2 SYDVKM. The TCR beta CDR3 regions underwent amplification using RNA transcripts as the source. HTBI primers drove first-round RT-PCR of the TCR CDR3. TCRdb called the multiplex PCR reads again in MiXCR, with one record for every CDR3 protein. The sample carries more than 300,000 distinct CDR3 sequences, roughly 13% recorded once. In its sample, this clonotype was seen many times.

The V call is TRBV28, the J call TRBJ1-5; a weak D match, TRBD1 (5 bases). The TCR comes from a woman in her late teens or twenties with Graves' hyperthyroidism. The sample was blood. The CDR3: CASSLRFGGVSNQPQHF. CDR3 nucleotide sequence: TGTGCCAGCAGTTTACGATTCGGGGGAGTGAGCAATCAGCCCCAGCATTTT.